The TCR beta chain described here comes from a study of PD-L1 blockade in urothelial cancer. Study summary: Analyses used blood from 3 weeks (second dose) and 6 weeks after treatment start. Typically, measured as a median, blood samples had 150,000 or so T cells.

CDR1 and CDR2 from the germline V gene are SGHRS and YFSETQ. The CDR3 runs to 13 residues. The germline V and J ends were trimmed by 2 bases and 6 bases, with 12 bases remaining between them. Time point described: peripheral blood 6 weeks after treatment start. In this sample, this clone turned up once. Synthetic TCR analog templates were spiked into all PCRs individually. TCRdb keeps only in-frame clones here, not all; method: immunoSEQ multiplex PCR. Of fewer than 85,000 clones listed, roughly 90% are singletons. The TCR was taken from a man aged 55-75 years with urothelial cancer. The sequenced sample was PBMCs, obtained around atezolizumab (anti-PD-L1) treatment. The rearrangement joins TRBV5-1 to TRBJ2-7; D might be TRBD1 (6 bases). The CDR3, as DNA: TGCGCCAGCAGCTTACAGGGTCGGATCGAGCAGTACTTC. This codes for CASSLQGRIEQYF.